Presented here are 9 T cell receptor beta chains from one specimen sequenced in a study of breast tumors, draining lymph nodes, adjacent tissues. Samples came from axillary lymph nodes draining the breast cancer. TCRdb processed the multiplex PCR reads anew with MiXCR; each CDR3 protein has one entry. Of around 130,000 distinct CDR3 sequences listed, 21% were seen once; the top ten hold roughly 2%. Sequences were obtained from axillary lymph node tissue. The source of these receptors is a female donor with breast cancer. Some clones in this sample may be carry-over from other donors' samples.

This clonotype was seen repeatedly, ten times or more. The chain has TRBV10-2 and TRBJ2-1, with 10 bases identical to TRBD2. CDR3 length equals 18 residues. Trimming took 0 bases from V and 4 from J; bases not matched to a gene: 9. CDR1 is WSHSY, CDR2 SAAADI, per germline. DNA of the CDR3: TGCGCCAGCAGTGAGTCGATAGTAGCGGGAGGAGGTTACAATGAGCAGTTCTTC. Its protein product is CASSESIVAGGGYNEQFF.

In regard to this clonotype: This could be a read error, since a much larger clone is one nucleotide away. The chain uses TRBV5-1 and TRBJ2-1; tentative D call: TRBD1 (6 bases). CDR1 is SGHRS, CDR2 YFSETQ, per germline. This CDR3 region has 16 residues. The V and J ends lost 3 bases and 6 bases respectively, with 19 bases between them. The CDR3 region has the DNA TGCGCCAGCAGCTCCCGCCAGGGGATCGGGCTCAATGAGCAGTTCTTC. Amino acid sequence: CASSSRQGIGLNEQFF.

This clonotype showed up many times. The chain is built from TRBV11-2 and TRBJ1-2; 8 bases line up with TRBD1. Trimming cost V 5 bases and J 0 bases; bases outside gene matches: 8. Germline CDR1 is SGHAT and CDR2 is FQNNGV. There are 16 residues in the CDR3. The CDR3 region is CASSQSPQGANYGYTF. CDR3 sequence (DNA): TGTGCCAGCAGCCAGTCCCCACAGGGGGCTAACTATGGCTACACCTTC.

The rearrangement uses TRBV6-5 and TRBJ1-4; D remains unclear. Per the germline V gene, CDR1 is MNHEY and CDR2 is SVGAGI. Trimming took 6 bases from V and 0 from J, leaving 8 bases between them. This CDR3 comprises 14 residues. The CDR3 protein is CASRSLATNEKLFF. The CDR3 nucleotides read TGTGCCAGCAGGTCACTTGCAACTAATGAAAAACTGTTTTTT.

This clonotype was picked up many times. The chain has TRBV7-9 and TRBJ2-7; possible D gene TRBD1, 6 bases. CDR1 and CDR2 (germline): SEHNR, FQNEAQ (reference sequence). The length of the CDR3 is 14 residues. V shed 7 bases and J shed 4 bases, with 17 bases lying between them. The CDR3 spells CASTTQGLPYEQYF. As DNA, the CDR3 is TGTGCCAGCACCACACAGGGTTTACCTTACGAGCAGTACTTC.

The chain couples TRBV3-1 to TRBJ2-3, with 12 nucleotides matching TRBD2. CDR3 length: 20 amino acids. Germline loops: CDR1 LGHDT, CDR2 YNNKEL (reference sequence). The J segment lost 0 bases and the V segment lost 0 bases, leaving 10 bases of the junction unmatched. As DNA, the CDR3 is TGTGCCAGCAGCCAAGAAGTCCCTAGCGGGAGGGAGCCTAGCACAGATACGCAGTATTTT. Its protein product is CASSQEVPSGREPSTDTQYF.

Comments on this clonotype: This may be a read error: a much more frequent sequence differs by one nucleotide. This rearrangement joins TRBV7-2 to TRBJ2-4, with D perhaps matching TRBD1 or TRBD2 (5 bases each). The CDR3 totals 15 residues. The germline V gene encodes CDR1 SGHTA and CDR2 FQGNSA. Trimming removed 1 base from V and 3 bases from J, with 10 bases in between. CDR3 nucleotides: TGTGCCAGCAGCTTAGGAGGGACCCTCAAAAACATTCAGTACTTC. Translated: CASSLGGTLKNIQYF.

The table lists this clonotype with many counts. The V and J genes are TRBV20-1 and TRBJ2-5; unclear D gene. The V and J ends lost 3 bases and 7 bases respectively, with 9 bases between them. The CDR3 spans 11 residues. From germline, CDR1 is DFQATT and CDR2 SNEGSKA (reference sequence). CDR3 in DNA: TGCAGTGCTAGCCCTCAAACGACCCAGTACTTC. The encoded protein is CSASPQTTQYF.

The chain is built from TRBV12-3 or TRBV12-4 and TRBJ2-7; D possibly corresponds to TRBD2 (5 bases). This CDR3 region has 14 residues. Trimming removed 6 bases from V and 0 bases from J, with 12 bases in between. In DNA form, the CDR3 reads TGTGCCAGCAGCACCAGCGGTAGCTCCTACGAGCAGTACGTC. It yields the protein CASSTSGSSYEQYV.